This TCR beta chain emerged from a study of shared clonotypes between healthy human individuals. Study-wide results and caveats: The sharing of 4% to 5.5% of naive CD4 clonotypes was seen across a handful of donors. The study generally estimated greater richness for naive than memory subsets.

Details on this clone: The antigen remains undetermined.

Recent vaccinations or acute infections were absent in the healthy HIV-negative adult donors. Sorted subsets were amplified in replicate PCRs using 150 to 250 ng DNA, 30,000 to 35,000 T cell genomes. TCRdb's table, derived via immunoSEQ multiplex PCR, lists solely in-frame clones and lacks some. This table holds about 2 million clones, 85% to 95% found once. This TCR came from a man between 18 and 35 years old in good health. The sample consisted of naive CD4+ T cells sorted from blood. Subset denoted: CD45RA+ positively selected.

This CDR3 reads CASSQTVTGANNYGYTF. The DNA of the CDR3 is TGCGCCAGCAGCCAGACCGTCACAGGGGCCAACAACTATGGCTACACCTTC. The V and J genes are TRBV4-3 and TRBJ1-2, with TRBD1 matching over 7 bases. CDR1 is LGHNA, CDR2 YSLEER, per germline. V was clipped by 3 bases and J by 2 bases; unmatched bases: 12. The CDR3 covers 17 residues.